This T cell receptor (beta chain) was sequenced in a study of shared clonotypes between healthy human individuals. The CDR3 runs to 18 residues. Trimming at V came to 4 bases and at J to 0 bases, leaving 12 bases not matched to a gene. Germline CDR1 and CDR2: MGHDK and SYGVNS. The donor population consisted of healthy HIV-negative adults with no recent acute infections or vaccinations. Profiled with immunoSEQ multiplex PCR; TCRdb holds only in-frame clones, not every one. This sample carries about 2.4 million clones, roughly 93% of them seen once, and the ten largest clones take 0.36%. General study points: Generation probability values for non-shared clonotypes were lower than those for clonotypes shared by all four donors. As a rule, naive subsets had a larger estimated richness than memory subsets.

On this clone: Its antigen is still unknown.

The chain links TRBV25-1 to TRBJ1-1, with 9 positions matching TRBD1. The sequenced sample was naive CD4+ T cells from PBMCs. The subset: CD45RA+ positively selected. The receptor comes from a young man in good health. Some clones in this sample may be carry-over from other donors' samples. This CDR3 reads CASSAPPGTGYLNTEAFF. CDR3 sequence (DNA): TGTGCCAGCAGTGCCCCTCCCGGGACAGGGTATTTGAACACTGAAGCTTTCTTT.